The present entry profiles one T cell receptor beta chain with its context. This was the immunoSEQ v3.0 assay at survey level. Clones were sequenced by immunoSEQ multiplex PCR, and TCRdb holds only the in-frame ones, with some missing. Of about 16,000 clones in the sample, 79% were seen once. Deletions cut 5 bases from V and 6 bases from J, with 10 bases between. The CDR3 spans 13 residues. CDR1 is LNHDA and CDR2 is SQIVND in the germline V gene (reference sequence). The data were taken from a study of long-term antiretroviral therapy in people with HIV. The material sequenced was unsorted PBMCs, taken 2.3 years after starting antiretroviral therapy. The source of this sequence is a woman between 40 and 55 years old with HIV. The J gene is TRBJ2-2, the V gene TRBV19; D is ambiguous. The CDR3 nucleotides read TGTGCCAGTAGTCCAATGTTCGCCGGGGAGCTGTTTTTT. Encoded protein: CASSPMFAGELFF. The full variable domain, completed using reference TRBV19 and TRBJ2-2, is DGGITQSPKYLFRKEGQNVTLSCEQNLNHDAMYWYRQDPGQGLRLIYYSQIVNDFQKGDIAEGYSVSREKKESFPLTVTSAQKNPTAFYLCASSPMFAGELFFGEGSRLTVL.